This paragraph covers one T cell receptor (beta chain) sequence. The antigen is undetermined. The table came from immunoSEQ multiplex PCR; TCRdb's copy has only in-frame clones and leaves some out. Here the sample spans around 30,000 clones, roughly nine tenths being singletons. This record belongs to a study of PD-1 blockade in classical Hodgkin lymphoma. Study-level points and caveats: Reported baseline diversity: healthy donors highest, relapsed/refractory patients lowest. Whatever underlies the repertoire differences (possibly disease activity or prior therapy) remains undefined.

Regarding time point: newly diagnosed, previously untreated cHL patient sample. Comparison relied on PBMCs that came from newly diagnosed, untreated classical Hodgkin lymphoma. The CDR3 loop spans 13 amino acids. V gave up 4 bases and J gave up 3 bases, with 7 bases separating them. Germline values: CDR1 SGHRS, CDR2 YFSETQ. The V and J genes are TRBV5-1 and TRBJ2-2; D tentatively reads TRBD1 or TRBD2 (5 bases each). This clonotype originated in a human donor with classical Hodgkin lymphoma. Sequencing input: peripheral blood mononuclear cells (PBMCs). In DNA form, the CDR3 reads TGCGCCAGCAGCCAGGGACACACCGGGGAGCTGTTTTTT. Protein: CASSQGHTGELFF. The full variable domain, completed using reference TRBV5-1 and TRBJ2-2, is KAGVTQTPRYLIKTRGQQVTLSCSPISGHRSVSWYQQTPGQGLQFLFEYFSETQRNKGNFPGRFSGRQFSNSRSEMNVSTLELGDSALYLCASSQGHTGELFFGEGSRLTVL.